These 8 T cell receptor beta chains were sequenced from one sample in a study of T cell responses to AZD1222 COVID-19 vaccine. Generated by immunoSEQ multiplex PCR, the TCRdb table keeps only in-frame clones and is missing some. This table has about 110,000 clones, about nine tenths appearing once. Source: peripheral blood, taken 28 days after the second AZD1222 dose. Receptor source: an adult who received the AZD1222 COVID-19 vaccine.

The gene calls are TRBV19 and TRBJ2-5; D is unresolved. This CDR3 comprises 11 residues. Germline CDR1 LNHDA, CDR2 SQIVND (reference sequence). Trimming stripped 10 bases from V and 5 bases from J, with 11 bases between. CDR3 bases: TGTGCCACCGAGAAAGGGGAGACCCAGTACTTC. This translates into CATEKGETQYF.

The rearrangement joins TRBV5-1 to TRBJ1-2, with D maybe TRBD1 (5 bases). CDR1 is SGHRS and CDR2 is YFSETQ in the germline V gene. This CDR3 has 17 residues. V was clipped by 4 bases and J by 4 bases, with 23 bases between them. As DNA, the CDR3 is TGCGCCAGCAGCCAAAGCACTATCGGGACGGGAGGCTATGGCTACACCTTC. Residues: CASSQSTIGTGGYGYTF. Drawing the rest from reference TRBV5-1 and TRBJ1-2, the complete variable domain is KAGVTQTPRYLIKTRGQQVTLSCSPISGHRSVSWYQQTPGQGLQFLFEYFSETQRNKGNFPGRFSGRQFSNSRSEMNVSTLELGDSALYLCASSQSTIGTGGYGYTFGSGTRLTVV.

This chain uses TRBV30 with TRBJ2-1; the D gene is possibly TRBD2 (7 bases). CDR3 length: 15 residues. CDR1 is GTSNPN, CDR2 SVGIG, per germline (reference sequence). The V end lost 2 bases, the J end lost 9 bases, and 20 bases lay between the germline ends. The CDR3 protein is CAWSPPPGGHGEQFF. DNA for the CDR3: TGTGCCTGGAGTCCTCCCCCCGGGGGGCATGGTGAGCAGTTCTTC.

CDR3 DNA: TGCGCCAGCAGCCAAGAGGATACAGGGAGGAGCGGAGATACGCAGTATTTT. It specifies CASSQEDTGRSGDTQYF. The V gene is TRBV4-1, the J gene TRBJ2-3; TRBD1 or TRBD2 may be the D gene (6 bases each). Trimming stripped 0 bases from V and 5 bases from J, with 18 bases between. Germline assignment: CDR1 MGHRA and CDR2 YSYEKL. CDR3 length: 17 residues.

This clone was detected once. The chain is built from TRBV19 and TRBJ2-2; D is perhaps TRBD1 (5 bases). CDR1 is LNHDA, CDR2 SQIVND, per germline (reference sequence). Between the trimmed V and J ends, which lost 4 bases and 0 bases, there was a span of 9 bases. This CDR3 has 15 amino acids. The CDR3 reads CASSTLRANTGELFF. DNA for the CDR3: TGTGCCAGTAGTACTCTCAGGGCGAACACCGGGGAGCTGTTTTTT.

The chain's CDR3 is CASSVDSLNTEAFF. CDR3 nucleotides: TGTGCCAGCAGCGTAGACAGTTTGAACACTGAAGCTTTCTTT. J is TRBJ1-1 and V is TRBV9, with unresolved D. In germline, CDR1 is SGDLS, CDR2 YYNGEE. This CDR3 contains 14 residues. V was pared by 0 bases and J by 0 bases, with 6 bases between.

The V and J genes are TRBV5-1 and TRBJ1-4; no reliable D call. Germline assignment: CDR1 SGHRS and CDR2 YFSETQ. V was trimmed by 2 bases and J by 3 bases, leaving 8 bases between them. This CDR3 spans 14 amino acids. CDR3 in amino acids: CASSLGVSNEKLFF. The CDR3 DNA follows: TGCGCCAGCAGCTTAGGAGTGTCTAATGAAAAACTGTTTTTT. Together with reference TRBV5-1 and TRBJ1-4, the CDR3 gives the full variable domain: KAGVTQTPRYLIKTRGQQVTLSCSPISGHRSVSWYQQTPGQGLQFLFEYFSETQRNKGNFPGRFSGRQFSNSRSEMNVSTLELGDSALYLCASSLGVSNEKLFFGSGTQLSVL.

This chain joins TRBV3-1 (or the pseudogene TRBV3-2) and TRBJ1-5, with TRBD1 matching over 11 bases. Germline V gives CDR1 LGHDT, CDR2 YNNKEL (reference sequence). The CDR3 contains 14 residues. J was trimmed by 5 bases and V by 11 bases; bases with no gene match: 8. As DNA, the CDR3 is TGTGCCGGCGCACAGGACAGGGGGCATCAGCCCCAGCATTTT. Encoded protein: CAGAQDRGHQPQHF.